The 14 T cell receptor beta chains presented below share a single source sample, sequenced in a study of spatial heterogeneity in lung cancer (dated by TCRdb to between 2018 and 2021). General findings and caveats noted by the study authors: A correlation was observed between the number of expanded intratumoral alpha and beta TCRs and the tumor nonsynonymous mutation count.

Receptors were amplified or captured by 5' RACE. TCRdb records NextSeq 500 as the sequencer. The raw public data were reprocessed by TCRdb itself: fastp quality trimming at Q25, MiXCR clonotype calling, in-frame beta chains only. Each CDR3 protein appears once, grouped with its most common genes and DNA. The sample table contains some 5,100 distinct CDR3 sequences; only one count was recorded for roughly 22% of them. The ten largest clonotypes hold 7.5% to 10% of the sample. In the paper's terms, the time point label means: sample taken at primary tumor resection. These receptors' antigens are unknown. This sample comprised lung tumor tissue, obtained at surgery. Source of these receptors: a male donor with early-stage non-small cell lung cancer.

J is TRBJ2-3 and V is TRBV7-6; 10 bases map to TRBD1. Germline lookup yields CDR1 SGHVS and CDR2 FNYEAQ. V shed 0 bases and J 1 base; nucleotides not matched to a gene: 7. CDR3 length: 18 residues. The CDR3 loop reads CASSLASWGTGGTDTQYF. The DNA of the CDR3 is TGTGCCAGCAGCTTAGCGAGTTGGGGGACAGGGGGCACAGATACGCAGTATTTT.

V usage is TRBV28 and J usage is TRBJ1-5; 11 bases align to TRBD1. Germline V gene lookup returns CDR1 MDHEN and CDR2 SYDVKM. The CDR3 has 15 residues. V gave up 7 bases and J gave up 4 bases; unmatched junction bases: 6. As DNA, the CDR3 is TGTGCCAGCAACGGACAGGGGGCGCGGAATCAGCCCCAGCATTTT. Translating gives CASNGQGARNQPQHF.

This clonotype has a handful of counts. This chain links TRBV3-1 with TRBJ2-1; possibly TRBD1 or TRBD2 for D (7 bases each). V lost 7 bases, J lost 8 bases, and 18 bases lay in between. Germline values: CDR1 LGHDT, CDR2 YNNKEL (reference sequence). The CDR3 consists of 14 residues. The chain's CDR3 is CASTHAQGGDEQFF. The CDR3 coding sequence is TGTGCCAGCACCCACGCCCAGGGGGGGGATGAGCAGTTCTTC.

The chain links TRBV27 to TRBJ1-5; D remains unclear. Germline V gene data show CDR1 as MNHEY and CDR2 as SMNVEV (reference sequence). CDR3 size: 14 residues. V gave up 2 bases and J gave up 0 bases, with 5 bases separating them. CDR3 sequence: CASSLGDSNQPQHF. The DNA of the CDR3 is TGTGCCAGCAGTTTAGGTGATAGCAATCAGCCCCAGCATTTT.

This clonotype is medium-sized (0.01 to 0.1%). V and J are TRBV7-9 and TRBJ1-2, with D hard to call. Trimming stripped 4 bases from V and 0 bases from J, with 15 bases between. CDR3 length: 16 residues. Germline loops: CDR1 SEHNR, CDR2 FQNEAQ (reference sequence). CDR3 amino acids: CASSSHSSLPNYGYTF. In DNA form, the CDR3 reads TGTGCCAGCAGCTCTCACAGCTCACTTCCTAACTATGGCTACACCTTC.

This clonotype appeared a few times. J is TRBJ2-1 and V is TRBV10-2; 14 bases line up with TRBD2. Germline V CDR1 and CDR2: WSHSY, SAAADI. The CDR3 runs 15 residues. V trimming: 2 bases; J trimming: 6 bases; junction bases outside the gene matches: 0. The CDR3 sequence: CASSEGTSGSNEQFF. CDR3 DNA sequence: TGCGCCAGCAGTGAGGGGACTAGCGGGAGCAATGAGCAGTTCTTC.

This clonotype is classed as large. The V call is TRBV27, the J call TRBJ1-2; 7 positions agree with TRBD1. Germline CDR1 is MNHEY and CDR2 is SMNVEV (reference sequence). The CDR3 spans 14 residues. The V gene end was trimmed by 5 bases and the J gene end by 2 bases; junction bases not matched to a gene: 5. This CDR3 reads CASSITGANYGYTF. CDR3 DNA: TGTGCCAGCAGTATAACAGGGGCCAACTATGGCTACACCTTC.

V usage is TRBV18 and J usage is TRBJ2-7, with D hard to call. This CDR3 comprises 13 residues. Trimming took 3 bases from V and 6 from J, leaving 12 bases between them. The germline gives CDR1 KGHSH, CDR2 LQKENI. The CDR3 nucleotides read TGTGCCAGCTCACCGGCACGCCTAAGCGAGCAGTACTTC. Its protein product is CASSPARLSEQYF.

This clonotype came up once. The DNA of the CDR3 is TGTGCCAGCAGCCCCGGTGACACTCGGAACACTGAAGCTTTCTTT. Amino acids: CASSPGDTRNTEAFF. The V call is TRBV6-6, the J call TRBJ1-1; no firm D call. This CDR3 region has 15 residues. The ends were cut back, 6 bases at V and 1 base at J, with 15 bases in the middle. Germline-derived CDR1 and CDR2 are MNHNY and SVGAGI (reference sequence).

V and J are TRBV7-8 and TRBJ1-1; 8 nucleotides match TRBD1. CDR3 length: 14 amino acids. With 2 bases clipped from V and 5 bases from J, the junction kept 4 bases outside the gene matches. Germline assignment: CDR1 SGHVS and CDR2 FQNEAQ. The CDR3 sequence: CASSLPGGRTEAFF. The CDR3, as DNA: TGTGCCAGCAGCTTACCAGGGGGCAGGACTGAAGCTTTCTTT.

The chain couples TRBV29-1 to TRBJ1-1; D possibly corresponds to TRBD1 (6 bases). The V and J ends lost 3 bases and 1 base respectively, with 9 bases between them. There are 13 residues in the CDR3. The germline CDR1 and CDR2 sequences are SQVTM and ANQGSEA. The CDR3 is CSVDQGTNTEAFF. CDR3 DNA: TGCAGCGTTGATCAGGGGACGAACACTGAAGCTTTCTTT.

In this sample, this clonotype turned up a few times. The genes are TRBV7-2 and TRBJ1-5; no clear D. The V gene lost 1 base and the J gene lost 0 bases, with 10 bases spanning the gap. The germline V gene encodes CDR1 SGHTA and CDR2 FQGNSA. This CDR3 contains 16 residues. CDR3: CASSLVAGDSNQPQHF. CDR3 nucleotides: TGTGCCAGCAGCTTAGTGGCAGGCGATAGCAATCAGCCCCAGCATTTT.

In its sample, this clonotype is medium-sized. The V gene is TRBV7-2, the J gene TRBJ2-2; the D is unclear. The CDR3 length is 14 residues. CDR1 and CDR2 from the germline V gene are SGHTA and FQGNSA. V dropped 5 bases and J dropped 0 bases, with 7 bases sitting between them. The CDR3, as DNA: TGTGCCAGCAGCCCCGCTCCGAACACCGGGGAGCTGTTTTTT. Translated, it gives CASSPAPNTGELFF.

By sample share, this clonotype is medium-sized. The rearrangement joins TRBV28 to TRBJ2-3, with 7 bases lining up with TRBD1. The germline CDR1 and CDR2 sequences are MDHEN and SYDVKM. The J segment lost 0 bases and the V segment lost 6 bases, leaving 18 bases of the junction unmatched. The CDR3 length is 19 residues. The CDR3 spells CASSHRHLTGVGSTDTQYF. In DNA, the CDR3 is TGTGCCAGCAGCCACCGCCACCTTACAGGGGTGGGTAGCACAGATACGCAGTATTTT.